This TCR beta chain is from a study of blood T cell repertoires in COVID-19. About the study: Some COVID-19 samples were acute and others convalescent; all came from the United States, Italy and Spain. T cells, B-cell-depleted T cells, or PBMCs supplied cDNA or gDNA.

Comments on this clone: This sample includes further DNA sequences coding for the same CDR3.

The CDR3 has 11 residues. V was pared by 6 bases and J by 4 bases, with 1 base of the junction left unmatched. The germline gives CDR1 DFQATT, CDR2 SNEGSKA (reference sequence). Per the study methods: The assay estimated nucleated cells by amplifying reference gene primers. The repertoire was sequenced with immunoSEQ multiplex PCR; TCRdb's copy has only in-frame clones and lacks some. The DNA was the basis for D and trimming; V, J and clone size are from that table. The table has around 140,000 clones, around 88% seen once. The V call is TRBV20-1, the J call TRBJ1-2; 8 bases are a match to TRBD1. Input material: peripheral blood. The origin of this receptor is a human donor in a cohort sampled during active COVID-19. The CDR3 here is CSATGGYGYTF. The DNA for the CDR3 is TGCAGTGCCACAGGGGGCTATGGCTACACCTTC.